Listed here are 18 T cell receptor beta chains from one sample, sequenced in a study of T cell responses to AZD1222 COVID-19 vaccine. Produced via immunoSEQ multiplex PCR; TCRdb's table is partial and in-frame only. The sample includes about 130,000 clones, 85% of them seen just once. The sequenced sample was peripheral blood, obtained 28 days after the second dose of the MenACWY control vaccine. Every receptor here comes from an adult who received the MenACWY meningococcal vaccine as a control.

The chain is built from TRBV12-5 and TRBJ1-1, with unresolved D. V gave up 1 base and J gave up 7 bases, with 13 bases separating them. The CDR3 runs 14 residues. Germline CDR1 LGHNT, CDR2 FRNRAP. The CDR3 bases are TGTGCTAGTGGTTTGGGACGGGGTTACTTTGAAGCTTTCTTT. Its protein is CASGLGRGYFEAFF. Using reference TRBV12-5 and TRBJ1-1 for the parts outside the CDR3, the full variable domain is DARVTQTPRHKVTEMGQEVTMRCQPILGHNTVFWYRQTMMQGLELLAYFRNRAPLDDSGMPKDRFSAEMPDATLATLKIQPSEPRDSAVYFCASGLGRGYFEAFFGQGTRLTVV.

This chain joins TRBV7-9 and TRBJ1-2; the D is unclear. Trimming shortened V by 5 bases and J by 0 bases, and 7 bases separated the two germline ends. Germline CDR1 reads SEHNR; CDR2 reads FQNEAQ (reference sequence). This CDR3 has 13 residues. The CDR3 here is CASSPEANYGYTF. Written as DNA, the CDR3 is TGTGCCAGCAGCCCAGAAGCTAACTATGGCTACACCTTC.

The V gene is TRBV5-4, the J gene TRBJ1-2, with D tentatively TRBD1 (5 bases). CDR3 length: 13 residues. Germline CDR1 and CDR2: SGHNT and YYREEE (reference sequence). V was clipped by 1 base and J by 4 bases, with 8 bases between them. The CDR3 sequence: CASSLQGGYGYTF. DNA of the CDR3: TGTGCCAGCAGCTTGCAGGGTGGCTATGGCTACACCTTC.

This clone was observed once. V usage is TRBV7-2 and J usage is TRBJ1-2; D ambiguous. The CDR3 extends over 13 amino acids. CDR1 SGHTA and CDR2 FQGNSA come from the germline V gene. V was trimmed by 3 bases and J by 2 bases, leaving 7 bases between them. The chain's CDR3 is CASSFARNYGYTF. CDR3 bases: TGTGCCAGCAGCTTTGCCAGGAACTATGGCTACACCTTC.

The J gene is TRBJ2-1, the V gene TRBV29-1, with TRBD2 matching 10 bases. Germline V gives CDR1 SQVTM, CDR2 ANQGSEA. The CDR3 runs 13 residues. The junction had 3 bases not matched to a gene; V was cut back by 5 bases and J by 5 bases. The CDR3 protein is CSVRLAGDNEQFF. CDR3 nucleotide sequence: TGCAGCGTTCGACTAGCGGGTGACAATGAGCAGTTCTTC.

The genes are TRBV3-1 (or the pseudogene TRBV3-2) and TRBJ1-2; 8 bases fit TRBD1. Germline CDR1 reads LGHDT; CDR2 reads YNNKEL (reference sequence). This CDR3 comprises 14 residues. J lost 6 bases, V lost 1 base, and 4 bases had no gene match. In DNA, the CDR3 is TGTGCCAGCAGCCAAGCCCGGACAGGGCATGGCTACACCTTC. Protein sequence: CASSQARTGHGYTF.

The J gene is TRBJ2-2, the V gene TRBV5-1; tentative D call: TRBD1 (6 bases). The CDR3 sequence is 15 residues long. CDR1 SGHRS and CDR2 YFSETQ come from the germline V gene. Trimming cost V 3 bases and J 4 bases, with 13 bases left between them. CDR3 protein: CASSSTNRATGELFF. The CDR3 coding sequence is TGCGCCAGCAGCTCAACTAACAGGGCCACCGGGGAGCTGTTTTTT.

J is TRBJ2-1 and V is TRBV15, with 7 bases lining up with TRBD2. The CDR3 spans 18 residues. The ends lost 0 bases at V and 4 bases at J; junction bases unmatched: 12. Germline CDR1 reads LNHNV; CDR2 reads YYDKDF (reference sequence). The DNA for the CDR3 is TGTGCCACCAGCAGAGAAGAAGACTGGGCTAGCGGATACAATGAGCAGTTCTTC. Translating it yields CATSREEDWASGYNEQFF. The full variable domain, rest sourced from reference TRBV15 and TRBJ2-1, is DAMVIQNPRYQVTQFGKPVTLSCSQTLNHNVMYWYQQKSSQAPKLLFHYYDKDFNNEADTPDNFQSRRPNTSFCFLDIRSPGLGDTAMYLCATSREEDWASGYNEQFFGPGTRLTVL.

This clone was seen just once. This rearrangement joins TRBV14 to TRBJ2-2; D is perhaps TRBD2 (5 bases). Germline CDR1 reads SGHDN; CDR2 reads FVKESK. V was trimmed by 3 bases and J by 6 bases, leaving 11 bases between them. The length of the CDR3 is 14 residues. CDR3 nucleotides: TGTGCCAGCAGCCATTTAAGGCGGGCCGGGGAGCTGTTTTTT. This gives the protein CASSHLRRAGELFF.

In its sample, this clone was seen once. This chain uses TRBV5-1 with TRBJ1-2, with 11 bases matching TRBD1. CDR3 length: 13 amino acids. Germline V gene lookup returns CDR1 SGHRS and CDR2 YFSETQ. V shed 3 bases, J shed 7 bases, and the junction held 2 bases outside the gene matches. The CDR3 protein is CASSWDRGSGYTF. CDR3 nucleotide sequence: TGCGCCAGCAGCTGGGACAGGGGGAGTGGCTACACCTTC.

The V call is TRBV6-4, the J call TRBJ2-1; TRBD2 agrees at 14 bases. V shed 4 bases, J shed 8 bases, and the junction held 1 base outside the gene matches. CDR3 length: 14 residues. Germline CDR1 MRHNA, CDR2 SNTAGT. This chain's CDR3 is CASSGLAGGHEQFF. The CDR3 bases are TGTGCCAGCAGTGGACTAGCGGGGGGGCATGAGCAGTTCTTC.

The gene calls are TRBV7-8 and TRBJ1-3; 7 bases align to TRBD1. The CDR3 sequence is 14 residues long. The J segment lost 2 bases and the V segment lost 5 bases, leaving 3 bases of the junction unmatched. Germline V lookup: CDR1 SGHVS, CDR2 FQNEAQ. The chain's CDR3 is CASSTTGPGNTIYF. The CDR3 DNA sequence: TGTGCCAGCAGCACGACAGGGCCTGGAAACACCATATATTTT.

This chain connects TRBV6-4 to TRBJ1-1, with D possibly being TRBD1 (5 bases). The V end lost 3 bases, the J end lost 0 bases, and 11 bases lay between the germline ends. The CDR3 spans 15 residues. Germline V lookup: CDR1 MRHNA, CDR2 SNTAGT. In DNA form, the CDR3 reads TGTGCCAGCAGTGAAACAACAGGAATGAACACTGAAGCTTTCTTT. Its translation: CASSETTGMNTEAFF.

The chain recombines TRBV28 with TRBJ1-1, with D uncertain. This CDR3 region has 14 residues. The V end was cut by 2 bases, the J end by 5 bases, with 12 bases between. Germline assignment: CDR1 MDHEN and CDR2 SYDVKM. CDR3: CASSLEVMGTEAFF. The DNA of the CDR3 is TGTGCCAGCAGTTTAGAGGTAATGGGGACTGAAGCTTTCTTT.

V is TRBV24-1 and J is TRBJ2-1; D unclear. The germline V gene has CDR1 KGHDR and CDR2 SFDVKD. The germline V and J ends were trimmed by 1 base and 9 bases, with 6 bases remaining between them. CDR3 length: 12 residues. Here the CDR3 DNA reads TGTGCCACCAGTGATTTTAGAGGTGAGCAGTTCTTC. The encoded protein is CATSDFRGEQFF.

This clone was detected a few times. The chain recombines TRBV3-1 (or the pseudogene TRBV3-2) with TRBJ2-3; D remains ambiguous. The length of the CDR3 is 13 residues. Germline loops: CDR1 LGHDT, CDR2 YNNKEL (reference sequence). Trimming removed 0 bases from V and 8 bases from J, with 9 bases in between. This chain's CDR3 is CASSQDPKGTQYF. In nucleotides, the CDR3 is TGTGCCAGCAGCCAAGACCCTAAGGGTACGCAGTATTTT.

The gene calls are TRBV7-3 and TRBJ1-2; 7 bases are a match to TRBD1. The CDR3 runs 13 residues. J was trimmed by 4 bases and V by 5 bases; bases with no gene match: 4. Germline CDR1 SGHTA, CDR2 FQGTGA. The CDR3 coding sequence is TGTGCCAGCAGCCCCGGACAGGCCTATGGCTACACCTTC. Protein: CASSPGQAYGYTF. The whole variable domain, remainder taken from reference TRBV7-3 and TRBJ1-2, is GAGVSQTPSNKVTEKGKYVELRCDPISGHTALYWYRQSLGQGPEFLIYFQGTGAADDSGLPNDRFFAVRPEGSVSTLKIQRTERGDSAVYLCASSPGQAYGYTFGSGTRLTVV.

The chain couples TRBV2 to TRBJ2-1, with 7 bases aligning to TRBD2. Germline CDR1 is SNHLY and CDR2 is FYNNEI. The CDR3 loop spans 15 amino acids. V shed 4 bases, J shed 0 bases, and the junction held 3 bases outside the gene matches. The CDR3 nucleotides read TGTGCCAGCAGTGGAGGCGGGAGCTCCTACAATGAGCAGTTCTTC. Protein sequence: CASSGGGSSYNEQFF.